This T cell receptor (beta chain) was documented in a study of HIV-infected patients and healthy controls. Study-level background: CD4 counts in most of the 16 patients increased modestly yet significantly but stayed below normal.

No cell fractionation was done, so the repertoire covers all unsorted peripheral blood T cells. A roughly 2.5 ml peripheral blood sample was taken for RNA. This clonotype is medium-sized. Its antigen is unknown. Study-level points and caveats: Eight alpha and eight beta V genes differed significantly in mean usage between HIV-infected patients and controls.

CDR3 length equals 14 residues. CDR1 and CDR2 from the germline V gene are ENHRY and SYGVKD. After removal of 0 bases from V and 9 bases from J, the junction contained 1 base not matched to a gene. About 550 ng RNA was reverse transcribed with alpha and beta constant-region primers. Each of the alpha and beta chains got its own library through chain-specific third strand synthesis with indices. TCRdb re-called the 5' RACE reads through MiXCR, storing one row per CDR3 protein. There are roughly 6,500 distinct CDR3 sequences in the sample; approximately 9.9% occur only once, and more than 20% lies in the top ten.

This rearrangement joins TRBV10-3 to TRBJ2-1, with 11 bases that match TRBD2. This TCR was recovered from an adult with HIV infection. Sequenced material: blood, taken before antiretroviral therapy. Here the CDR3 reads CAISESTSGSEQFF. For the CDR3, the DNA is TGTGCCATCAGTGAGTCTACTAGCGGGAGTGAGCAGTTCTTC.